Sequencing of this T cell receptor (beta chain) was carried out in a study of T cell responses to AZD1222 COVID-19 vaccine. Between the trimmed V and J ends, which lost 2 bases and 4 bases, there was a span of 8 bases. Looked up from germline, CDR1 is MNHNY and CDR2 is SVGAGI (reference sequence). The CDR3 loop spans 13 amino acids. Overall study findings and caveats: Dominant CD4 TCR responses targeted spike regions 160-218 and 743-854.

Turning to this clone: The antigen is undetermined.

Libraries were prepared by immunoSEQ multiplex PCR; TCRdb keeps only in-frame clonotypes and omits some of them. The sample has some 99,000 clones; approximately 86% are singletons. The chain employs TRBV6-6 and TRBJ1-2, with D unresolved. The sequences come from peripheral blood, collected on day 0 of MenACWY control vaccination. This TCR came from an adult in good health. This chain's CDR3 is CASSYVAVYGYTF. The DNA for the CDR3 is TGTGCCAGCAGTTACGTGGCAGTCTATGGCTACACCTTC.